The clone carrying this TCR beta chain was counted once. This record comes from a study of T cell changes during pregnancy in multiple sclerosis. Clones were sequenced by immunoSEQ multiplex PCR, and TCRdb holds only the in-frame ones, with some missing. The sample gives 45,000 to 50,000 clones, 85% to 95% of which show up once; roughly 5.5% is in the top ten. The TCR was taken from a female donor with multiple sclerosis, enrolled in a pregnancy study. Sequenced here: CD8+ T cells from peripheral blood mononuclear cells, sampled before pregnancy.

This CDR3 is CASSIDGTSTDTQYF. The CDR3 nucleotides read TGTGCCAGCAGCATCGACGGGACTAGCACAGATACGCAGTATTTT. J is TRBJ2-3 and V is TRBV7-9, with D possibly TRBD2 on 6 matching bases. Trimming cost V 5 bases and J 0 bases, with 12 bases left between them. The CDR3 totals 15 residues. The germline CDR1 and CDR2 sequences are SEHNR and FQNEAQ (reference sequence).